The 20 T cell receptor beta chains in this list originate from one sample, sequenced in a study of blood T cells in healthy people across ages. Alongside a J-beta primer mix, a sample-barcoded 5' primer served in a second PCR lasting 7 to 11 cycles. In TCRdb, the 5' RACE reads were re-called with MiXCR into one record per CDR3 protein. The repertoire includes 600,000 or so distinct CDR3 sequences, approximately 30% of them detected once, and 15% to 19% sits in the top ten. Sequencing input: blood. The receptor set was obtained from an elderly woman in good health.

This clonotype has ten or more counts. CDR3 region: CASSLRGLAGGSNEQFF. The CDR3 nucleotides are TGTGCCAGCAGCTTAAGGGGACTAGCGGGGGGTTCGAATGAGCAGTTCTTC. The V call is TRBV7-3, the J call TRBJ2-1; 15 bases are shared with TRBD2. The length of the CDR3 is 17 residues. Germline CDR1 is SGHTA and CDR2 is FQGTGA. Unmatched junction bases numbered 5, after V lost 1 base and J lost 7 bases. The whole variable domain, remainder taken from reference TRBV7-3 and TRBJ2-1, is GAGVSQTPSNKVTEKGKYVELRCDPISGHTALYWYRQSLGQGPEFLIYFQGTGAADDSGLPNDRFFAVRPEGSVSTLKIQRTERGDSAVYLCASSLRGLAGGSNEQFFGPGTRLTVL.

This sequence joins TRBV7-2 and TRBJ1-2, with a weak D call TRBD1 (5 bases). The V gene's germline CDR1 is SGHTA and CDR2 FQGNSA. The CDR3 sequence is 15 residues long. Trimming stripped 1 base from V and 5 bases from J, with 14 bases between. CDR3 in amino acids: CASSLGAGGPYGYTF. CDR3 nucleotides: TGTGCCAGCAGCTTAGGGGCGGGGGGTCCTTATGGCTACACCTTC.

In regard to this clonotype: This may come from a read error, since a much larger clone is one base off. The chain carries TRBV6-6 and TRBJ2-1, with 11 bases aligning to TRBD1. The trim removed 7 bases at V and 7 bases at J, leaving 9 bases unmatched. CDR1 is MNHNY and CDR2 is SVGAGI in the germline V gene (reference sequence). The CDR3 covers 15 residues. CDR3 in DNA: TGTGCCAGCAACGGCCGGGACAGGGGGGAGAATGAGCAGTTCTTC. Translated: CASNGRDRGENEQFF.

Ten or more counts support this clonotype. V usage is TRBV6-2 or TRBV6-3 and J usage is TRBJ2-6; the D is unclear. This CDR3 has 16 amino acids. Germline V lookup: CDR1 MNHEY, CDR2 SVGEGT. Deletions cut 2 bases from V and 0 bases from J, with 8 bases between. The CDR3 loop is CASSYGVGSGANVLTF. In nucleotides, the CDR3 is TGTGCCAGCAGTTACGGGGTTGGCTCTGGGGCCAACGTCCTGACTTTC.

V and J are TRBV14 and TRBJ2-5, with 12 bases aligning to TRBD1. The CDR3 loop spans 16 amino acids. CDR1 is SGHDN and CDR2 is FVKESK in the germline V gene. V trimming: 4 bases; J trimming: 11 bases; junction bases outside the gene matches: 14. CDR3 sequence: CASSLPPGQGANEQYF. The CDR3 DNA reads TGTGCCAGCAGCCTACCTCCGGGACAGGGGGCCAATGAGCAGTACTTC.

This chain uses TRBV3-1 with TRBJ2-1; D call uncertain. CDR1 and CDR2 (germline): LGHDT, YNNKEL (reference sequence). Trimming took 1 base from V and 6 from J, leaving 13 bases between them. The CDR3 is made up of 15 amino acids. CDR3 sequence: CASSQGVVGRNEQFF. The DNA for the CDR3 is TGTGCCAGCAGCCAAGGGGTCGTCGGCCGCAATGAGCAGTTCTTC.

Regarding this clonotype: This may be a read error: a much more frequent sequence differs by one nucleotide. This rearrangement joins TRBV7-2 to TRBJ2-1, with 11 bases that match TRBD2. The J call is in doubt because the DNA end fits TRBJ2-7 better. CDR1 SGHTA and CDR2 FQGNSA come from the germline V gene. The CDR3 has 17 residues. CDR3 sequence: CASSTPVSGGAYNEQYF. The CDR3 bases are TGTGCCAGCAGCACCCCCGTTAGCGGGGGGGCCTACAATGAGCAGTACTTC.

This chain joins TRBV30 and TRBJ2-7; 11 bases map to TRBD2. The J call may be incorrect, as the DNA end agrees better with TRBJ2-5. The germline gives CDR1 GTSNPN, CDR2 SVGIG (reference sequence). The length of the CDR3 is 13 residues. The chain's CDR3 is CAWRTSGAVTQYF. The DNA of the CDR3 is TGTGCCTGGAGGACTAGCGGGGCGGTGACCCAGTACTTC.

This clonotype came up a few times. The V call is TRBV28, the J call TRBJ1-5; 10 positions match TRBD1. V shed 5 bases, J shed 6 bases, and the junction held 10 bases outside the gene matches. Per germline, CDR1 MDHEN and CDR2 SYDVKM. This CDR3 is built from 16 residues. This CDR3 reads CASSPLTGGIGQPQHF. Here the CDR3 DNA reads TGTGCCAGCAGTCCACTGACAGGGGGCATCGGTCAGCCCCAGCATTTT.

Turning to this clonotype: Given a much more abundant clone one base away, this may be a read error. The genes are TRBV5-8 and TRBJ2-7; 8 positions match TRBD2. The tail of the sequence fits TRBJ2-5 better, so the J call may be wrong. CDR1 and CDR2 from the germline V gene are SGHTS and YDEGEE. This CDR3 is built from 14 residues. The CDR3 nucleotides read TGTGCCAGCAGCTTAAGGACTAGCTTGGGGACCCAGTACTTC. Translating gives CASSLRTSLGTQYF.

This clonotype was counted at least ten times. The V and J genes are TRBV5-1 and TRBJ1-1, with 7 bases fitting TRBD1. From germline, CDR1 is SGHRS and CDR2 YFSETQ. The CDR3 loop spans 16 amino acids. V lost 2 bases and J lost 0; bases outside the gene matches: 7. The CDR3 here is CASSFSTGIMNTEAFF. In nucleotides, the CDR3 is TGCGCCAGCAGCTTCTCGACAGGGATCATGAACACTGAAGCTTTCTTT.

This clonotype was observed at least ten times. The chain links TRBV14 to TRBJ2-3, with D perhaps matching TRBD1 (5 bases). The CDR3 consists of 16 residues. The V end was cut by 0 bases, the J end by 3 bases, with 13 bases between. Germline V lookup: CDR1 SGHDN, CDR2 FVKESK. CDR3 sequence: CASSQDLDSITDTQYF. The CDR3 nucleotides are TGTGCCAGCAGCCAAGATTTAGACAGCATTACAGATACGCAGTATTTT.

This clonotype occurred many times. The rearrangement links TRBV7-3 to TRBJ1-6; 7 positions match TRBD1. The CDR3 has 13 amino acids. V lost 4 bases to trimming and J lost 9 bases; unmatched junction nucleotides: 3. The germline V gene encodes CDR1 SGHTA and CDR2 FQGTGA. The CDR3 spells CASSSRQGSPLHF. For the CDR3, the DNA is TGTGCCAGCAGCTCTAGACAGGGTTCACCCCTCCACTTT.

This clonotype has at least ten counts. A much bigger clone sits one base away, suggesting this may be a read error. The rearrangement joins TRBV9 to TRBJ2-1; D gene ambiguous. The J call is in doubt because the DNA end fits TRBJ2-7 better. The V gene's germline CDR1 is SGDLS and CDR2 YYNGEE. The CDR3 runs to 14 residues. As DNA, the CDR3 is TGTGCCAGCAGCCCGTTCGGGCCCTACAATGAGCAGTACTTC. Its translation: CASSPFGPYNEQYF.

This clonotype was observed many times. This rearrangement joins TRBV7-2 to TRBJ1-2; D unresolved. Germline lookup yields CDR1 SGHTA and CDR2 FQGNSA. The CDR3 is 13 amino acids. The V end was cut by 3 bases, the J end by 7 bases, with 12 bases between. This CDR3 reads CASSFPGISGYTF. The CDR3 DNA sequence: TGTGCCAGCAGCTTCCCGGGAATCTCTGGCTACACCTTC.

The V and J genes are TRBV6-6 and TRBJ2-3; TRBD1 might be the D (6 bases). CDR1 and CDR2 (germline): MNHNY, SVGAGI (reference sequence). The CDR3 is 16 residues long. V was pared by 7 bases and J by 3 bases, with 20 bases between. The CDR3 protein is CASNRQVPESTDTQYF. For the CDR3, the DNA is TGTGCCAGCAACAGACAGGTCCCAGAGAGTACAGATACGCAGTATTTT.

The CDR3 region is CASRQYLIVRTDTQYF. The DNA for the CDR3 is TGCGCCAGCAGACAATACCTCATCGTACGCACAGATACGCAGTATTTT. The chain joins TRBV4-1 to TRBJ2-3; D is undetermined. V was cut by 6 bases and J by 1 base, with 17 bases left in between. There are 16 residues in the CDR3. Germline V CDR1 and CDR2: MGHRA, YSYEKL.

The CDR3 loop reads CASLVGGGNTIYF. The CDR3 DNA follows: TGTGCCAGCCTCGTGGGGGGTGGAAACACCATATATTTT. The chain joins TRBV12-3 or TRBV12-4 to TRBJ1-3, with D perhaps TRBD1 (5 bases). V was cut by 8 bases and J by 3 bases, with 11 bases left in between. CDR3 length equals 13 residues.

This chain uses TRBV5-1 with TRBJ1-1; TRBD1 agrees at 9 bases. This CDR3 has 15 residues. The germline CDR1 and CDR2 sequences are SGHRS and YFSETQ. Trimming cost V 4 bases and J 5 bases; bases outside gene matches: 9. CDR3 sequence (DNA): TGCGCCAGCAGCCCTACAGGGGGCCATTTGACTGAAGCTTTCTTT. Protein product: CASSPTGGHLTEAFF.

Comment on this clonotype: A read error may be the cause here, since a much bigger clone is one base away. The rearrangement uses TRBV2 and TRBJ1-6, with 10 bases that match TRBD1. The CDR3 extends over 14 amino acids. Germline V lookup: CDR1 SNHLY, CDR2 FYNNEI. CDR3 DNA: TGTGCCAGCAAGACAGGGGGCAGCGAGTCACCCCGCCACTTT. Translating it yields CASKTGGSESPRHF. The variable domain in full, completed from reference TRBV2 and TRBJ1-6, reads EPEVTQTPSHQVTQMGQEVILRCVPISNHLYFYWYRQILGQKVEFLVSFYNNEISEKSEIFDDQFSVERPDGSNFTLKIRSTKLEDSAMYFCASKTGGSESPRHFGNGTRLTVT.